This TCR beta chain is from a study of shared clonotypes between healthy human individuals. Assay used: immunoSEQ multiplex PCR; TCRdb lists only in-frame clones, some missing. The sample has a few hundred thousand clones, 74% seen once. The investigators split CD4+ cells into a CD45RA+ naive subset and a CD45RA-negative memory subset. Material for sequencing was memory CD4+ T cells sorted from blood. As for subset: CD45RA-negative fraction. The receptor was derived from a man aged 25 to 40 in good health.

The CDR3: CASSQGQGRIYEQYF. CDR3 bases: TGTGCCAGCAGCCAAGGACAGGGAAGGATCTACGAGCAGTACTTC. The chain recombines TRBV14 with TRBJ2-7, with 7 bases lining up with TRBD1. J gave up 3 bases and V 1 base, and 6 bases lay outside the gene matches. The CDR3 covers 15 residues. CDR1 is SGHDN and CDR2 is FVKESK in the germline V gene.